These T cell receptor beta chains were read from a single sample in a study of cytomegalovirus exposure and HLA in healthy donors. TCRdb's table, derived via immunoSEQ multiplex PCR, lists solely in-frame clones and lacks some. The table lists 100,000 to 140,000 clones, 77% of them singletons. Sequencing input: PBMCs. The receptor set was obtained from a male donor in good health and CMV-seronegative. Each CDR3 is given with its conserved first and last residue. D genes are given only for firm matches. Part of the rows lack a size; the others show once, few, many or a class for expanded clones.

.	TRBJ2-1	.	TRBV25-1	CASSEYLGQGFLFEQFF	TGTGCCAGCAGTGAATATTTAGGGCAGGGTTTTCTCTTTGAGCAGTTCTTC
.	TRBJ2-7	.	TRBV19	CASSLDSPAYEQYF	TGTGCCAGTAGCCTCGACAGCCCAGCCTACGAGCAGTACTTC
.	TRBJ2-1	.	TRBV7-3	CASRDYGTNEQFF	TGTGCCAGCAGGGACTATGGGACGAATGAGCAGTTCTTC
.	TRBJ1-2	once	TRBV7-9	CASSLALRVNYGYTF	TGTGCCAGCAGCTTAGCTCTCAGGGTTAACTATGGCTACACCTTC
TRBD2	TRBJ2-5	.	TRBV13	CASSPRGTSGRSKQYF	TGTGCCAGCAGCCCACGGGGGACTAGCGGGAGGTCCAAGCAGTACTTC
TRBD2	TRBJ2-5	.	TRBV7-3	CASSLSGTSAGEQYF	TGTGCCAGCAGCTTAAGCGGAACTAGCGCTGGGGAGCAGTACTTC
.	TRBJ2-7	few	TRBV2	CASSRNYEQYF	TGTGCCAGCAGCCGAAATTACGAGCAGTACTTC
.	TRBJ2-7	.	TRBV5-1	CASSFGAGENEQYF	TGCGCCAGCAGCTTCGGCGCAGGGGAGAACGAGCAGTACTTC
TRBD1	TRBJ1-1	.	TRBV30	CAWSQSPGTGGEAFF	TGTGCCTGGAGTCAGAGCCCCGGGACAGGGGGCGAAGCTTTCTTT
TRBD1	TRBJ2-3	.	TRBV5-4	CASSRPGQRTQYF	TGTGCCAGCAGCCGACCGGGACAGAGAACGCAGTATTTT
TRBD2	TRBJ2-1	once	TRBV28	CASFREAEGGSRRNEQFF	TGTGCCAGCTTTAGGGAGGCCGAGGGCGGGAGTAGGAGAAATGAGCAGTTCTTC
.	TRBJ1-5	.	TRBV7-9	CASSAGGSNQPQHF	TGTGCCAGCAGCGCCGGAGGGAGCAATCAGCCCCAGCATTTT
TRBD2	TRBJ2-1	.	TRBV13	CASSLGRAGGPGNEQFF	TGTGCCAGCAGCTTAGGGAGAGCGGGAGGGCCTGGGAATGAGCAGTTCTTC
TRBD1	TRBJ2-7	.	TRBV5-4	CASSLLTGVNEQYF	TGTGCCAGCAGCTTGCTTACAGGGGTAAACGAGCAGTACTTC
TRBD2	TRBJ2-3	.	TRBV4-1	CASSRGLAGGRSRTDTQYF	TGCGCCAGCAGCCGGGGACTAGCGGGAGGAAGAAGTAGGACAGATACGCAGTATTTT
TRBD1	TRBJ2-1	.	TRBV28	CASSPETGTVSAYNEQFF	TGTGCCAGCAGTCCAGAGACAGGGACCGTCAGTGCCTACAATGAGCAGTTCTTC
TRBD2	TRBJ2-5	.	TRBV5-1	CASSMGLAGIQETQYF	TGCGCCAGCAGCATGGGACTAGCGGGAATACAAGAGACCCAGTACTTC
.	TRBJ2-7	.	TRBV6-5	CASSYQITYEQYF	TGTGCCAGCAGTTACCAGATTACCTACGAGCAGTACTTC
TRBD1	TRBJ1-2	.	TRBV28	CASSTPLSGTGNPYGYTF	TGTGCCAGCAGTACCCCCCTCTCCGGGACAGGAAACCCCTATGGCTACACCTTC
TRBD2	TRBJ2-1	.	TRBV28	CASSPKTYGLANEQFF	TGTGCCAGCAGTCCAAAGACATACGGACTAGCAAATGAGCAGTTCTTC
.	TRBJ1-3	.	TRBV7-4	CASSSFRRAGNTIYF	TGTGCCAGCAGCTCCTTCCGCAGGGCTGGAAACACCATATATTTT
.	TRBJ2-3	.	TRBV5-4	CASSLRNRDTQYF	TGTGCCAGCAGCTTGCGAAACAGGGATACGCAGTATTTT
.	TRBJ2-5	.	TRBV6-7	CASSPGGQTRSGETQYF	TGTGCCAGCAGTCCCGGGGGACAGACCAGAAGTGGGGAGACCCAGTACTTC
TRBD1	TRBJ1-4	.	TRBV28	CASSPRQGRGEKLFF	TGTGCCAGCAGCCCCCGACAGGGTAGGGGTGAAAAACTGTTTTTT
.	TRBJ2-7	once	TRBV29-1	CSVGDNSYEQYF	TGCAGCGTTGGGGACAACTCCTACGAGCAGTACTTC
.	TRBJ1-3	few	TRBV5-1	CASSPLATSGNTIYF	TGCGCCAGCAGCCCGCTAGCTACCTCTGGAAACACCATATATTTT
.	TRBJ2-5	.	TRBV5-6	CASSPYSGRSQETQYF	TGTGCCAGCAGCCCATACAGCGGGCGATCCCAAGAGACCCAGTACTTC
.	TRBJ2-3	.	TRBV5-1	CASSPGDSYSTDTQYF	TGCGCCAGCAGCCCCGGGGACTCCTACTCCACAGATACGCAGTATTTT
TRBD2	TRBJ2-2	.	TRBV7-9	CASTYPGLEGTGELFF	TGTGCCAGCACCTACCCCGGACTAGAGGGCACCGGGGAGCTGTTTTTT
TRBD1	TRBJ2-2	.	TRBV18	CASSPRTGFRTGELFF	TGTGCCAGCTCACCAAGGACAGGGTTCAGGACCGGGGAGCTGTTTTTT
.	TRBJ1-5	.	TRBV27	CASSSLNQPQHF	TGTGCCAGCAGCAGTTTAAATCAGCCCCAGCATTTT
TRBD2	TRBJ2-5	.	TRBV7-9	CASSFRTSGVQETQYF	TGTGCCAGCAGCTTCCGGACTAGCGGGGTACAAGAGACCCAGTACTTC
.	TRBJ2-1	.	TRBV5-1	CASSFWSGLVDSYNEQFF	TGCGCCAGCAGCTTCTGGAGCGGACTCGTCGACTCCTACAATGAGCAGTTCTTC
.	TRBJ2-1	.	TRBV28	CASNLGLPSNEQFF	TGTGCCAGCAATTTGGGACTCCCGTCCAATGAGCAGTTCTTC
.	TRBJ1-1	few	TRBV18	CASSATLNTEAFF	TGTGCCAGCTCAGCCACATTGAACACTGAAGCTTTCTTT
TRBD1	TRBJ1-4	.	TRBV27	CASSFAGTAWGEKLFF	TGTGCCAGCAGTTTCGCCGGGACAGCTTGGGGTGAAAAACTGTTTTTT
.	TRBJ2-2	.	TRBV6-5	CASSAYPGNGELFF	TGTGCCAGCAGTGCCTACCCGGGGAACGGGGAGCTGTTTTTT
.	TRBJ2-3	.	TRBV9	CASSVGGNTDTQYF	TGTGCCAGCAGCGTAGGAGGGAACACAGATACGCAGTATTTT
TRBD1	TRBJ1-2	once	TRBV6-6	CASSLSSDRVYGYTF	TGTGCCAGCAGTTTATCTTCGGACAGGGTATATGGCTACACCTTC
TRBD1	TRBJ1-4	.	TRBV30	CAWNRGGTENEKLFF	TGTGCCTGGAACCGGGGGGGGACAGAGAATGAAAAACTGTTTTTT
.	TRBJ1-5	.	TRBV5-6	CASSLGTFSNQPQHF	TGTGCCAGCAGCTTGGGAACATTTAGCAATCAGCCCCAGCATTTT
TRBD1	TRBJ1-5	.	TRBV4-2	CASSQTTGGGLGNQPQHF	TGTGCCAGCAGCCAGACCACAGGGGGGGGGCTTGGCAATCAGCCCCAGCATTTT
.	TRBJ1-4	few	TRBV2	CASIEGRTTNEKLFF	TGTGCCAGCATAGAGGGCAGAACAACTAATGAAAAACTGTTTTTT
TRBD2	TRBJ2-2	.	TRBV7-8	CASSLDGSGSPNTGELFF	TGTGCCAGCAGCTTAGATGGAAGCGGGAGCCCGAACACCGGGGAGCTGTTTTTT
.	TRBJ1-3	few	TRBV28	CASSLQAGSNTIYF	TGTGCCAGCAGTTTACAGGCAGGGTCGAACACCATATATTTT
.	TRBJ2-3	.	TRBV19	CASSGIAASTDTQYF	TGTGCCAGTAGTGGGATAGCGGCTAGCACAGATACGCAGTATTTT
TRBD2	TRBJ2-1	.	TRBV5-1	CASSFGTSGRRADNEQFF	TGCGCCAGCAGCTTTGGGACTAGCGGGAGACGGGCGGACAATGAGCAGTTCTTC
.	TRBJ2-5	.	TRBV14	CASSQAWRGYQETQYF	TGTGCCAGCAGCCAAGCCTGGCGGGGCTACCAAGAGACCCAGTACTTC
TRBD2	TRBJ2-6	.	TRBV19	CASSPLAGGSGANVLTF	TGTGCCAGTAGCCCACTAGCGGGAGGCTCTGGGGCCAACGTCCTGACTTTC
.	TRBJ2-5	.	TRBV5-1	CASSILQGGETQYF	TGCGCCAGCAGCATACTACAGGGGGGGGAGACCCAGTACTTC
TRBD2	TRBJ2-4	few	TRBV2	CASKLSGIAKNIQYF	TGTGCCAGCAAGCTTAGCGGGATAGCCAAAAACATTCAGTACTTC
TRBD1	TRBJ1-1	.	TRBV29-1	CSVGSGGRGTTEAFF	TGCAGCGTTGGCTCAGGGGGTCGGGGGACCACTGAAGCTTTCTTT
TRBD2	TRBJ2-5	.	TRBV29-1	CSVDGTSGRASGETQYF	TGCAGCGTTGACGGGACTAGCGGGAGGGCCTCGGGAGAGACCCAGTACTTC
TRBD1	TRBJ2-6	.	TRBV7-9	CASSLLRGSSGANVLTF	TGTGCCAGCAGCTTACTCAGGGGGAGCTCTGGGGCCAACGTCCTGACTTTC
TRBD2	TRBJ2-7	.	TRBV19	CASSRVTSGSYSYEQYF	TGTGCCAGTAGTAGGGTCACTAGCGGATCATACTCCTACGAGCAGTACTTC
TRBD1	TRBJ1-6	.	TRBV27	CASSLGQGSGTPLHF	TGTGCCAGCAGTTTGGGACAGGGGTCGGGGACACCCCTCCACTTT
TRBD1	TRBJ1-1	.	TRBV7-8	CASSLDRRQGETEAFF	TGTGCCAGCAGCTTAGACCGGCGACAGGGGGAAACTGAAGCTTTCTTT
.	TRBJ2-1	.	TRBV7-7	CASSLDPGIEQFF	TGTGCCAGCAGCTTAGATCCCGGGATTGAGCAGTTCTTC
.	TRBJ2-3	.	TRBV19	CASKERPRTDTQYF	TGTGCCAGTAAAGAGCGACCCCGCACAGATACGCAGTATTTT
.	TRBJ1-2	.	TRBV7-9	CASSLQGSANYGYTF	TGTGCCAGCAGCTTACAGGGCTCAGCTAACTATGGCTACACCTTC